The next 18 T cell receptor beta chains were all read from a single sample in a study of T-cell memory formation after mild COVID-19. One entry per CDR3 protein, called by TCRdb with MiXCR from the 5' RACE reads. The data contain about half a million distinct CDR3 sequences, 15% to 20% of them singletons. The specimen was PBMCs or a T cell subset sorted from them (not recorded which). Every receptor here comes from an adult woman who had mild COVID-19 (a few samples of this study predate the infection). Cell type and time point are not known.

This clonotype has more than one count but fewer than ten. The chain couples TRBV7-2 to TRBJ2-1; 11 nucleotides align to TRBD2. Germline CDR1 SGHTA, CDR2 FQGNSA. The CDR3 contains 15 residues. Losses at the gene ends were 1 base for V and 9 bases for J; bases not matched to a gene: 5. CDR3 sequence reads: CASSLVLAGGGEQFF. CDR3 in DNA: TGTGCCAGCAGCTTAGTTCTAGCGGGAGGTGGTGAGCAGTTCTTC. The whole variable domain, filled in from reference TRBV7-2 and TRBJ2-1, reads GAGVSQSPSNKVTEKGKDVELRCDPISGHTALYWYRQSLGQGLEFLIYFQGNSAPDKSGLPSDRFSAERTGGSVSTLTIQRTQQEDSAVYLCASSLVLAGGGEQFFGPGTRLTVL.

In this sample, this clonotype turned up many times. CDR3 sequence (DNA): TGCGCCAGCAGTTCGTCATCGGGACAGCGTCTCCACAATGAGCAGTTCTTC. It codes for CASSSSSGQRLHNEQFF. The V gene is TRBV5-1, the J gene TRBJ2-1, with 7 bases lining up with TRBD1. This CDR3 region has 17 residues. Germline assignment: CDR1 SGHRS and CDR2 YFSETQ. The junction had 16 bases not matched to a gene; V was cut back by 5 bases and J by 5 bases.

This clonotype was counted a few times. The rearrangement joins TRBV3-1 to TRBJ1-2; D uncertain. Germline V gives CDR1 LGHDT, CDR2 YNNKEL (reference sequence). The CDR3 is 14 amino acids. V was cut by 4 bases and J by 4 bases, with 13 bases left in between. CDR3 protein: CASSRGRASYGYTF. Here the CDR3 DNA reads TGTGCCAGCAGCCGAGGAAGGGCCAGCTATGGCTACACCTTC.

Only a few counts were recorded for this clonotype. The rearrangement uses TRBV14 and TRBJ2-2; no definite D call. The CDR3 contains 14 residues. V lost 4 bases and J lost 3, with 9 bases in between. Germline CDR1 SGHDN, CDR2 FVKESK. This CDR3 reads CASSREVDTGELFF. The CDR3 DNA sequence: TGTGCCAGCAGCCGCGAGGTAGACACCGGGGAGCTGTTTTTT.

This chain uses TRBV12-3 or TRBV12-4 with TRBJ1-2; 8 bases fit TRBD1. V shed 5 bases and J 7 bases; nucleotides not matched to a gene: 6. This CDR3 comprises 13 residues. The CDR3, as DNA: TGTGCCAGCAGTCCTCGGACAGGGTTTGGCTACACCTTC. It yields the protein CASSPRTGFGYTF.

In its sample, this clonotype was seen a few times. This sequence joins TRBV5-5 and TRBJ2-5, with D perhaps assigned TRBD1 or TRBD2 (5 bases each). Trimming cost V 4 bases and J 2 bases, with 15 bases left between them. The CDR3 runs 15 residues. The germline gives CDR1 SGHKS, CDR2 YYEKEE (reference sequence). CDR3 DNA sequence: TGTGCCAGCAGCAGCGACAGCGCGGGTCAAGAGACCCAGTACTTC. This sequence encodes CASSSDSAGQETQYF.

In its sample, this clonotype was seen a few times. This rearrangement joins TRBV24-1 to TRBJ2-4, with D unresolved. CDR3 length: 16 amino acids. Germline CDR1 and CDR2: KGHDR and SFDVKD. Trimming cost V 2 bases and J 0 bases, with 10 bases left between them. The CDR3 protein is CATSDSPAGAKNIQYF. The DNA for the CDR3 is TGTGCCACCAGTGATTCCCCAGCCGGAGCCAAAAACATTCAGTACTTC.

This clonotype has only a few counts. The chain recombines TRBV11-3 with TRBJ2-1; 13 positions agree with TRBD2. Losses at the gene ends were 0 bases for V and 9 bases for J; bases not matched to a gene: 8. The germline V gene encodes CDR1 SGHNT and CDR2 YENEEA. This CDR3 comprises 17 residues. The CDR3 loop is CASSLDGLGLAGREQFF. In DNA, the CDR3 is TGTGCCAGCAGCTTAGATGGCTTGGGACTAGCGGGACGTGAGCAGTTCTTC.

The V call is TRBV5-1, the J call TRBJ2-5; no clear D gene. Germline V lookup: CDR1 SGHRS, CDR2 YFSETQ. This CDR3 has 13 amino acids. Trimming shortened V by 1 base and J by 5 bases, and 9 bases separated the two germline ends. The CDR3 protein is CASSLSGRETQYF. In DNA form, the CDR3 reads TGCGCCAGCAGCTTGTCCGGAAGGGAGACCCAGTACTTC.

This chain joins TRBV9 and TRBJ2-7; maybe TRBD1 (5 bases). The CDR3 contains 15 residues. V dropped 0 bases and J dropped 2 bases, with 12 bases sitting between them. CDR1 and CDR2 (germline): SGDLS, YYNGEE. The CDR3 DNA reads TGTGCCAGCAGCGTAGAAGCAGGGCACACCTACGAGCAGTACTTC. Translation: CASSVEAGHTYEQYF. Full variable domain (missing parts from reference TRBV9 and TRBJ2-7): DSGVTQTPKHLITATGQRVTLRCSPRSGDLSVYWYQQSLDQGLQFLIQYYNGEERAKGNILERFSAQQFPDLHSELNLSSLELGDSALYFCASSVEAGHTYEQYFGPGTRLTVT.

The chain couples TRBV7-2 to TRBJ2-7; D gene uncertain. The ends were cut back, 5 bases at V and 5 bases at J, with 13 bases in the middle. The CDR3 is made up of 13 amino acids. The germline CDR1 and CDR2 sequences are SGHTA and FQGNSA. CDR3 residues: CASSRNEIHEQYF. The DNA for the CDR3 is TGTGCCAGCAGCCGTAACGAGATCCACGAGCAGTACTTC. The full variable domain, completed using reference TRBV7-2 and TRBJ2-7, is GAGVSQSPSNKVTEKGKDVELRCDPISGHTALYWYRQSLGQGLEFLIYFQGNSAPDKSGLPSDRFSAERTGGSVSTLTIQRTQQEDSAVYLCASSRNEIHEQYFGPGTRLTVT.

Worth noting for this clonotype: It may be a read error: a sequence one base away is much more abundant. The chain carries TRBV12-3 or TRBV12-4 and TRBJ1-6; D remains unclear. Trimming took off 1 base at V and 10 bases at J, with 14 bases between the two ends. The CDR3 sequence is 15 residues long. CDR3 DNA sequence: TGTGCCAGCAGTTTAGGAGGGCAACGAAAGTCACCCCTCCACTTT. This sequence encodes CASSLGGQRKSPLHF.

Written as DNA, the CDR3 is TGTGCCAGCAGCCGGGCGGGGAATGAGCAGTTCTTC. The encoded protein is CASSRAGNEQFF. J is TRBJ2-1 and V is TRBV12-3 or TRBV12-4, with D maybe TRBD2 (6 bases). V dropped 6 bases and J dropped 7 bases, with 10 bases sitting between them. The CDR3 loop spans 12 amino acids.

V gene TRBV5-1 combines with J gene TRBJ2-7; D is undetermined. In germline, CDR1 is SGHRS, CDR2 YFSETQ. The CDR3 runs to 19 residues. V was cut by 0 bases and J by 1 base, with 23 bases left in between. The CDR3 DNA sequence: TGCGCCAGCAGCTTGGCCAGGTCACTTGAGCATGTTAATTCCTACGAGCAGTACTTC. This codes for CASSLARSLEHVNSYEQYF.

This clonotype was detected only once. A read error may explain this, as a much larger clone is one base away. The V call is TRBV5-1, the J call TRBJ2-1; possible D gene TRBD1, 6 bases. Trimming cost V 7 bases and J 2 bases, with 19 bases left between them. This CDR3 region has 16 residues. CDR1 and CDR2 from the germline V gene are SGHRS and YFSETQ. CDR3 DNA: TGCGCCAGCGCCCCCGGGGACACCGCCCCCTACAATGAGCAGTTCTTC. Encoded protein: CASAPGDTAPYNEQFF.

This clonotype came up a few times. The chain has TRBV12-3 or TRBV12-4 and TRBJ1-2, with 9 bases that match TRBD1. V was pared by 6 bases and J by 8 bases, with 7 bases of the junction left unmatched. The CDR3 has 13 residues. As DNA, the CDR3 is TGTGCCAGCAGACCGGGACAGGGTCGCGGCTACACCTTC. The encoded protein is CASRPGQGRGYTF.

The V call is TRBV10-3, the J call TRBJ1-1; 10 nucleotides line up with TRBD1. V lost 4 bases, J lost 0 bases, and 2 bases stayed unmatched. This CDR3 is 15 amino acids long. Per the germline V gene, CDR1 is ENHRY and CDR2 is SYGVKD. The CDR3 region has the DNA TGTGCCATCAGTGGGGGACAGGGGATGAACACTGAAGCTTTCTTT. It specifies CAISGGQGMNTEAFF.

V usage is TRBV6-5 and J usage is TRBJ1-6, with D maybe TRBD1 (5 bases). Trimming shortened V by 6 bases and J by 13 bases, and 22 bases separated the two germline ends. The CDR3 sequence is 15 residues long. Germline assignment: CDR1 MNHEY and CDR2 SVGAGI. This CDR3 reads CASRGGKINSSPLHF. The DNA for the CDR3 is TGTGCCAGCAGGGGGGGAAAGATAAATAGCTCGCCCCTCCACTTT.